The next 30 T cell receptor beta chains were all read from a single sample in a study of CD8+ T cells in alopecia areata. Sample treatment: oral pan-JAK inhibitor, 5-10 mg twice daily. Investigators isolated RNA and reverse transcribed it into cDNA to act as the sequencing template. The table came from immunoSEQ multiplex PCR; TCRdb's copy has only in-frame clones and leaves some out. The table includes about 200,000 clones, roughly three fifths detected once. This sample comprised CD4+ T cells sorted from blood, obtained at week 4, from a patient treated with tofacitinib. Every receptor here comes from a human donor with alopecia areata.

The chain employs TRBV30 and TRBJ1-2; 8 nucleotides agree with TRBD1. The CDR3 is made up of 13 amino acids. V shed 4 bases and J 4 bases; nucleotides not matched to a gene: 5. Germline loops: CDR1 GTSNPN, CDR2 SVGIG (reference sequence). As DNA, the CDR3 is TGTGCCTGGAATGGACAGGGAGGCTATGGCTACACCTTC. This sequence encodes CAWNGQGGYGYTF.

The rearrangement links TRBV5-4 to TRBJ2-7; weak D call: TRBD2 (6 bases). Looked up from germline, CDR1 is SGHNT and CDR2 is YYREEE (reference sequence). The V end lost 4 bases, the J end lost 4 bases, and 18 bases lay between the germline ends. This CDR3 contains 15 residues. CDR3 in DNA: TGTGCCAGCAGCCTTCCGGGGGTACTCGAATACGAGCAGTACTTC. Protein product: CASSLPGVLEYEQYF. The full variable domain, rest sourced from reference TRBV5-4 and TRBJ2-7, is ETGVTQSPTHLIKTRGQQVTLRCSSQSGHNTVSWYQQALGQGPQFIFQYYREEENGRGNFPPRFSGLQFPNYSSELNVNALELDDSALYLCASSLPGVLEYEQYFGPGTRLTVT.

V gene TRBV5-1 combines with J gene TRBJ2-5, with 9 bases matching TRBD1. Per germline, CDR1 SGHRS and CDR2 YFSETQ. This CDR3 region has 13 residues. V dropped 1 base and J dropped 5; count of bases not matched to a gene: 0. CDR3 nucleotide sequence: TGCGCCAGCAGCTTGACAGGGGGCGAGACCCAGTACTTC. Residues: CASSLTGGETQYF.

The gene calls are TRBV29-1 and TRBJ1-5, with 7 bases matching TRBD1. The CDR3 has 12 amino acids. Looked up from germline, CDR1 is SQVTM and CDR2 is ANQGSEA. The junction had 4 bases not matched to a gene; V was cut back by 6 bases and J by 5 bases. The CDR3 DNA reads TGCAGCGTAGGGGACAGCTATCAGCCCCAGCATTTT. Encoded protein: CSVGDSYQPQHF.

As DNA, the CDR3 is TGTGCCAGCAGCTTAATCCAGGGTGTATCGGGGCAGGGCGGCGAGCAGTACTTC. Protein sequence: CASSLIQGVSGQGGEQYF. The gene calls are TRBV7-9 and TRBJ2-7; D is perhaps TRBD1 or TRBD2 (5 bases each). Between the trimmed V and J ends, which lost 2 bases and 6 bases, there was a span of 26 bases. The CDR3 extends over 18 amino acids. Germline V gene lookup returns CDR1 SEHNR and CDR2 FQNEAQ (reference sequence). The whole variable domain, remainder taken from reference TRBV7-9 and TRBJ2-7, is DTGVSQNPRHKITKRGQNVTFRCDPISEHNRLYWYRQTLGQGPEFLTYFQNEAQLEKSRLLSDRFSAERPKGSFSTLEIQRTEQGDSAMYLCASSLIQGVSGQGGEQYFGPGTRLTVT.

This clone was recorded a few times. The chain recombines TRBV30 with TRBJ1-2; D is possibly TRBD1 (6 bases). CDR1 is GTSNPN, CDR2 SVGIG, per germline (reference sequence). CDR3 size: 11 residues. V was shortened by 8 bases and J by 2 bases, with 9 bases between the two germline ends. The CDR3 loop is CALGTNYGYTF. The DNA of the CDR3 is TGTGCCCTCGGGACAAACTATGGCTACACCTTC.

The CDR3 coding sequence is TGCGCCAGCAGCTTGGAGGGCACACCTTATGGCTACACCTTC. Its translation is CASSLEGTPYGYTF. This sequence joins TRBV5-1 and TRBJ1-2; D is unresolved. Germline V gene lookup returns CDR1 SGHRS and CDR2 YFSETQ. V lost 0 bases, J lost 5 bases, and 11 bases lay in between. There are 14 residues in the CDR3.

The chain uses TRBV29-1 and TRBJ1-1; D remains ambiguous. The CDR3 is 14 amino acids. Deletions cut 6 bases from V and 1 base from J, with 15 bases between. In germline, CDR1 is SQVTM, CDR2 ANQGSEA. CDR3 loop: CSVHTLAGNTEAFF. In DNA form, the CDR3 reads TGCAGCGTACACACCCTGGCGGGGAACACTGAAGCTTTCTTT.

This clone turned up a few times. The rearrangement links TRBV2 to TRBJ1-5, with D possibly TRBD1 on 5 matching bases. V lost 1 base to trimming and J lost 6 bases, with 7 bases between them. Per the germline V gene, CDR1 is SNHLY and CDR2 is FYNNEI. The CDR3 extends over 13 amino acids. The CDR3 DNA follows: TGTGCCAGCAGTGAAGTGGGGGTTCAGCCCCAGCATTTT. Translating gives CASSEVGVQPQHF. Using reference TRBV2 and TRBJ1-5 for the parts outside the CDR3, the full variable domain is EPEVTQTPSHQVTQMGQEVILRCVPISNHLYFYWYRQILGQKVEFLVSFYNNEISEKSEIFDDQFSVERPDGSNFTLKIRSTKLEDSAMYFCASSEVGVQPQHFGDGTRLSIL.

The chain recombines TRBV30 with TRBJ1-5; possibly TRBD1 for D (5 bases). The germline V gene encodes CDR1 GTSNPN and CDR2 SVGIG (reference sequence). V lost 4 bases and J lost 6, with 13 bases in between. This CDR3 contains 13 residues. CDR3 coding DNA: TGTGCCTGGAATGGCAGGGAGGGTCAGCCCCAGCATTTT. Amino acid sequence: CAWNGREGQPQHF. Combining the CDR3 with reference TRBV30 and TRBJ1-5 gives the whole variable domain SQTIHQWPATLVQPVGSPLSLECTVEGTSNPNLYWYRQAAGRGLQLLFYSVGIGQISSEVPQNLSASRPQDRQFILSSKKLLLSDSGFYLCAWNGREGQPQHFGDGTRLSIL.

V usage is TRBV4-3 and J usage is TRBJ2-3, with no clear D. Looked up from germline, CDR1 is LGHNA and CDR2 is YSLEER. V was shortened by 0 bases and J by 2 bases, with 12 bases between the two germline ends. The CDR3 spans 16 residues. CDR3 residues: CASSQDLRVFTDTQYF. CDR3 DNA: TGCGCCAGCAGCCAAGATTTGCGAGTTTTCACAGATACGCAGTATTTT.

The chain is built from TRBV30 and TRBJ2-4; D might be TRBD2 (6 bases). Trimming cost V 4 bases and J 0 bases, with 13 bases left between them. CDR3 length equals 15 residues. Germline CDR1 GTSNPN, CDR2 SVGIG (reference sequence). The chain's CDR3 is CAWTGTFLAKNIQYF. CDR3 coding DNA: TGTGCCTGGACCGGGACTTTTCTAGCCAAAAACATTCAGTACTTC.

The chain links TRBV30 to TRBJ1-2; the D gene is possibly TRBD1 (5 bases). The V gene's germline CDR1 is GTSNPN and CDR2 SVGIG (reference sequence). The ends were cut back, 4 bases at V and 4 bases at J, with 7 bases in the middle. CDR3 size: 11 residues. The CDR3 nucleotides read TGTGCCTGGACGCAGGGCTATGGCTACACCTTC. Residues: CAWTQGYGYTF. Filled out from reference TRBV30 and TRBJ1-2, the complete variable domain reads SQTIHQWPATLVQPVGSPLSLECTVEGTSNPNLYWYRQAAGRGLQLLFYSVGIGQISSEVPQNLSASRPQDRQFILSSKKLLLSDSGFYLCAWTQGYGYTFGSGTRLTVV.

The CDR3 nucleotides are TGTGCCATCAGCGGAACAGGGTCCAAAAACATTCAGTACTTC. Amino acids: CAISGTGSKNIQYF. The chain employs TRBV10-3 and TRBJ2-4, with D maybe TRBD1 (6 bases). Trimming pared 6 bases from V and 2 bases from J, leaving 11 bases between. Germline CDR1 ENHRY, CDR2 SYGVKD. CDR3 length: 14 amino acids.

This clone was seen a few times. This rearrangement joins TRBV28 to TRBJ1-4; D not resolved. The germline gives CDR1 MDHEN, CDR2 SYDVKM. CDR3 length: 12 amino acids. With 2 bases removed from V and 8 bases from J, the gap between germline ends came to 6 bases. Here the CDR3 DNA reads TGTGCCAGCAGTTTAAGGGTCGAAAAACTGTTTTTT. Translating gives CASSLRVEKLFF.

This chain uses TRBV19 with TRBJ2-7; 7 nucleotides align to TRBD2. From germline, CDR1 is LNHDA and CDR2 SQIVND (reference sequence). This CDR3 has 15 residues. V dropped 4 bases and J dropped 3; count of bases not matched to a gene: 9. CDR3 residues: CASSTARGIIYEQYF. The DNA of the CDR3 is TGTGCCAGTAGTACGGCGCGGGGGATCATCTACGAGCAGTACTTC.

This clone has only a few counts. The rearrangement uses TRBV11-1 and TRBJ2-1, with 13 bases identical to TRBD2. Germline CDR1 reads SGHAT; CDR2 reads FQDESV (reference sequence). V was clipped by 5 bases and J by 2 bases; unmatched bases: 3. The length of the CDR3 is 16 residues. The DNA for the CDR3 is TGTGCCAGCAGCCGCGGACTAGCGGGGGCCTACAATGAGCAGTTCTTC. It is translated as CASSRGLAGAYNEQFF.

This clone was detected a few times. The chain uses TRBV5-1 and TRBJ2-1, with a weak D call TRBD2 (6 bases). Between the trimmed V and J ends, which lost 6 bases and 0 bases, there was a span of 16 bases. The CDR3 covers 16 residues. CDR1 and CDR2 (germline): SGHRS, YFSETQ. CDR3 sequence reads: CASTPRAGTSYNEQFF. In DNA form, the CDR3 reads TGCGCCAGCACCCCCCGAGCGGGCACCTCCTACAATGAGCAGTTCTTC. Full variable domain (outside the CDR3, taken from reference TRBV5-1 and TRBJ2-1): KAGVTQTPRYLIKTRGQQVTLSCSPISGHRSVSWYQQTPGQGLQFLFEYFSETQRNKGNFPGRFSGRQFSNSRSEMNVSTLELGDSALYLCASTPRAGTSYNEQFFGPGTRLTVL.

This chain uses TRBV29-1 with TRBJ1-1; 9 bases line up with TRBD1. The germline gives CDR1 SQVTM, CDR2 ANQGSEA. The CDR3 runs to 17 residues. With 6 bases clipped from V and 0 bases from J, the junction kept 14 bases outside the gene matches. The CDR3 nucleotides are TGCAGCGTCCCCCCGCCCGGACAGGGGACCATGAACACTGAAGCTTTCTTT. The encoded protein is CSVPPPGQGTMNTEAFF.

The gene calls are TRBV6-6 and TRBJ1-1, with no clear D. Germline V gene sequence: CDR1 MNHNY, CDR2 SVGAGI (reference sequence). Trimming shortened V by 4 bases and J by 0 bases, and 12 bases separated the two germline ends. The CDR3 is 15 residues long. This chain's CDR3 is CASSSAVRLNTEAFF. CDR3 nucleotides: TGTGCCAGCAGTTCCGCTGTTAGGTTGAACACTGAAGCTTTCTTT.

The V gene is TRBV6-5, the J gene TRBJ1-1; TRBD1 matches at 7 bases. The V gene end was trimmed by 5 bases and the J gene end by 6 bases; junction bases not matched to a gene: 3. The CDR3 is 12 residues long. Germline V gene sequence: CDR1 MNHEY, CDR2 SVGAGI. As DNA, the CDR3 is TGTGCCAGCAGTCAAACAGGGGCTGAAGCTTTCTTT. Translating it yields CASSQTGAEAFF.

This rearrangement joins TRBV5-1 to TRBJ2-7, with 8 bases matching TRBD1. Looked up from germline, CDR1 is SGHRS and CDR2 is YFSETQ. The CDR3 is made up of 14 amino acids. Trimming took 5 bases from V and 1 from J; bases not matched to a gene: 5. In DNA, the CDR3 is TGCGCCAGCAGGAGGGACAGGACTTCCTACGAGCAGTACTTC. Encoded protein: CASRRDRTSYEQYF.

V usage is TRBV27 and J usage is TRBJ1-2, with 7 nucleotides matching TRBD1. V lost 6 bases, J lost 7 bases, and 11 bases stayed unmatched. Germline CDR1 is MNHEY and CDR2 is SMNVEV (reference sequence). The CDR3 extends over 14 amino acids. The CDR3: CASRPGGETGGYTF. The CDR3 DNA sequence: TGTGCCAGCAGGCCAGGGGGGGAGACGGGTGGCTACACCTTC.

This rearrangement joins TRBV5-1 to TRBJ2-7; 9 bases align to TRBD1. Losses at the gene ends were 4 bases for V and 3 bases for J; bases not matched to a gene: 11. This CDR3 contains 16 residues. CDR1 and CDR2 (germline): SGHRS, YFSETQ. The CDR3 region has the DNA TGCGCCAGCAGCCCAGACCGGGACAGGGTAAACTACGAGCAGTACTTC. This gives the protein CASSPDRDRVNYEQYF.

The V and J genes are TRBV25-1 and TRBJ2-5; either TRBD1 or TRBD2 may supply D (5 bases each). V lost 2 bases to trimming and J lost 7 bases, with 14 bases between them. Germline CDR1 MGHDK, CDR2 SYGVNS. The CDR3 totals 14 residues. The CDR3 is CASSEGGPFGTQYF. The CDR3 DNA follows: TGTGCCAGCAGTGAAGGGGGACCCTTCGGGACCCAGTACTTC.

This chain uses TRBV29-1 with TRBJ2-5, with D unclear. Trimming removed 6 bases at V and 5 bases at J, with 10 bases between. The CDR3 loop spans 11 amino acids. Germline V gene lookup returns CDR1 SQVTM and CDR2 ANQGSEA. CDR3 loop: CSVPMGETQYF. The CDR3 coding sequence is TGCAGCGTGCCAATGGGTGAGACCCAGTACTTC.

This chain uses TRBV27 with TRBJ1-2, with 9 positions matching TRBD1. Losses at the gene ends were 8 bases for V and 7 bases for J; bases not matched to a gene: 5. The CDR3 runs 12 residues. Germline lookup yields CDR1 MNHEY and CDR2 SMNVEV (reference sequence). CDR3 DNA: TGTGCCAGCGCCCCGGGACAGGGTGGCTACACCTTC. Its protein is CASAPGQGGYTF.

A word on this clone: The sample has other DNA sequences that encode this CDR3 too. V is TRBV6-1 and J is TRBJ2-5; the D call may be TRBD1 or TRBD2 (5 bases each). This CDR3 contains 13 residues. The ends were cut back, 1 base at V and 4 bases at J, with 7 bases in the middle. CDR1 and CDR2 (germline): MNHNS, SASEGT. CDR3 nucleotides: TGTGCCAGCAGTGAAGTTGGGGGAGAGACCCAGTACTTC. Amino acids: CASSEVGGETQYF.

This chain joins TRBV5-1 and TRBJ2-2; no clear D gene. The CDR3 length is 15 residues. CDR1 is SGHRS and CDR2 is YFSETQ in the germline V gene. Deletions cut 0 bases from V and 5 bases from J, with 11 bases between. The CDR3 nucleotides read TGCGCCAGCAGCTTGGACTCCCCGAGAACCGGGGAGCTGTTTTTT. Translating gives CASSLDSPRTGELFF. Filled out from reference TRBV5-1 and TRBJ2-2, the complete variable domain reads KAGVTQTPRYLIKTRGQQVTLSCSPISGHRSVSWYQQTPGQGLQFLFEYFSETQRNKGNFPGRFSGRQFSNSRSEMNVSTLELGDSALYLCASSLDSPRTGELFFGEGSRLTVL.

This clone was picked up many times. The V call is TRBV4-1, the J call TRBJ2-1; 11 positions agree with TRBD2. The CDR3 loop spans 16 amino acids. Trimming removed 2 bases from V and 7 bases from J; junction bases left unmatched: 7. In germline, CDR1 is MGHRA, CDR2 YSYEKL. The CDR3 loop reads CASSQPLAGVMNEQFF. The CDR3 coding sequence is TGCGCCAGCAGCCAACCACTAGCGGGGGTAATGAATGAGCAGTTCTTC.